In this sample, the clone carrying this T cell receptor (beta chain) turned up a few times. These data belong to a study of blood T cell repertoires in COVID-19. For the study at large: Spain, Italy and the United States supplied samples that represented acute and convalescent COVID-19.

The protocol was immunoSEQ multiplex PCR, while the TCRdb copy is restricted to in-frame clones and leaves out a portion. The sample consists of under 200,000 clones, around 83% of them appearing once. Germline lookup yields CDR1 SGHTS and CDR2 YDEGEE. The CDR3 contains 15 residues. V gave up 6 bases and J gave up 0 bases, with 10 bases separating them. The material sequenced was peripheral blood. The receptor comes from a man aged 50 to 59 with active or convalescent COVID-19. This chain links TRBV5-8 with TRBJ2-6, with no clear D. CDR3: CASKLSGSGANVLTF. The CDR3 DNA is TGTGCCAGCAAATTATCGGGCTCTGGGGCCAACGTCCTGACTTTC.